The T cell receptor (beta chain) under discussion was sequenced for a study of CD8 T cells in ankylosing spondylitis. This clonotype was counted a few times. Its antigen remains unknown. Germline assignment: CDR1 MNHEY and CDR2 SVGEGT. V gave up 6 bases and J gave up 1 base; unmatched junction bases: 1. The CDR3 has 14 amino acids. Study outcomes and limitations: In reactive arthritis synovial fluid and blood, some motif variants had been reported before. As reported, disease-linked clones showed significant enrichment in matched ankylosing spondylitis synovial fluid. Apparently characteristic of ankylosing spondylitis blood was a TCR beta motif (fewer than 10 highly homologous variants). Disease-associated clones were CD8+ and fairly uncommon in peripheral blood.

Quantitative molecular-barcoded 5'-RACE generated the TCR beta libraries. TCRdb called the 5' RACE reads again in MiXCR, with one record for every CDR3 protein. The table includes around 220,000 distinct CDR3 sequences, about 18% detected once. The receptor was derived from a male donor with ankylosing spondylitis. Sample: blood, either unsorted or a sorted T cell fraction (not recorded which). The chain is built from TRBV6-2 or TRBV6-3 and TRBJ1-5; 9 nucleotides agree with TRBD1. CDR3 nucleotides: TGTGCCAGCAGGACAGGGGGGAGCAATCAGCCCCAGCATTTT. Translation: CASRTGGSNQPQHF.